The 30 T cell receptor beta chains below all came from one sample that was sequenced in a study of blood T cell repertoires in COVID-19. Clones were sequenced by immunoSEQ multiplex PCR, and TCRdb holds only the in-frame ones, with some missing. The sample lists around 67,000 clones, 87% occurring once. The sequenced material came from peripheral blood. These receptors originate from a man aged 50-60 years with active COVID-19.

The V and J genes are TRBV7-9 and TRBJ2-7; tentatively, D is TRBD2 (5 bases). Germline values: CDR1 SEHNR, CDR2 FQNEAQ (reference sequence). Between the trimmed V and J ends, which lost 7 bases and 0 bases, there was a span of 13 bases. The CDR3 is made up of 14 amino acids. CDR3 DNA: TGTGCCAGCACCCTTCCGGGGAGCTCCTACGAGCAGTACTTC. Encoded protein: CASTLPGSSYEQYF.

J is TRBJ1-6 and V is TRBV24-1, with TRBD1 identical over 7 bases. The V gene's germline CDR1 is KGHDR and CDR2 SFDVKD. Trimming cost V 7 bases and J 7 bases; bases outside gene matches: 6. CDR3 size: 14 residues. The CDR3, as DNA: TGTGCCACCAGAGACAGGGCAGCGAATTCACCCCTCCACTTT. Amino acid sequence: CATRDRAANSPLHF.

V usage is TRBV15 and J usage is TRBJ2-3, with TRBD2 matching over 11 bases. The V segment lost 2 bases and the J segment 1 base; nucleotides outside the gene matches: 2. The CDR3 is 16 amino acids. CDR1 is LNHNV, CDR2 YYDKDF, per germline (reference sequence). CDR3 amino acids: CATSRQLAGGTDTQYF. In DNA, the CDR3 is TGTGCCACCAGCAGACAACTAGCGGGAGGCACAGATACGCAGTATTTT.

This chain connects TRBV29-1 to TRBJ1-5, with TRBD1 matching over 8 bases. The CDR3 length is 13 residues. V shed 7 bases, J shed 6 bases, and the junction held 8 bases outside the gene matches. Germline values: CDR1 SQVTM, CDR2 ANQGSEA. The CDR3 spells CSATDREGQPQHF. In DNA, the CDR3 is TGCAGCGCCACGGACAGGGAGGGTCAGCCCCAGCATTTT.

This clone occurred once. The DNA of the CDR3 is TGTGCCAGCACGTACGGGGGGAGCTCCTACGAGCAGTACTTC. Translation gives CASTYGGSSYEQYF. V and J are TRBV6-6 and TRBJ2-7; 7 bases match TRBD2. CDR3 size: 14 residues. The trim removed 7 bases at V and 0 bases at J, leaving 6 bases unmatched. Germline V CDR1 and CDR2: MNHNY, SVGAGI (reference sequence).

The genes are TRBV4-3 and TRBJ2-3, with D maybe TRBD2 (6 bases). The V end was cut by 0 bases, the J end by 2 bases, with 12 bases between. Germline CDR1 is LGHNA and CDR2 is YSLEER. This CDR3 is built from 16 residues. CDR3 residues: CASSQDLGRHTDTQYF. CDR3 coding DNA: TGCGCCAGCAGCCAAGATCTAGGGAGGCACACAGATACGCAGTATTTT.

The V call is TRBV25-1, the J call TRBJ2-5, with D uncertain. Germline CDR1 reads MGHDK; CDR2 reads SYGVNS. V lost 3 bases, J lost 5 bases, and 19 bases lay in between. This CDR3 comprises 16 residues. As DNA, the CDR3 is TGTGCCAGCAGTGAGTTCAATGGCCCCATGGCCGAGACCCAGTACTTC. Translation: CASSEFNGPMAETQYF. Looking up the rest from reference TRBV25-1 and TRBJ2-5 gives the full variable domain: EADIYQTPRYLVIGTGKKITLECSQTMGHDKMYWYQQDPGMELHLIHYSYGVNSTEKGDLSSESTVSRIRTEHFPLTLESARPSHTSQYLCASSEFNGPMAETQYFGPGTRLLVL.

The chain carries TRBV6-2 or TRBV6-3 and TRBJ1-1; D is possibly TRBD1 (5 bases). The length of the CDR3 is 14 residues. The V and J ends lost 6 bases and 1 base respectively, with 12 bases between them. Germline V gene lookup returns CDR1 MNHEY and CDR2 SVGEGT. The DNA for the CDR3 is TGTGCCAGCAGCATCCACAGGAGGAACACTGAAGCTTTCTTT. This encodes CASSIHRRNTEAFF.

The chain combines TRBV6-5 with TRBJ2-1; D is unclear. Germline values: CDR1 MNHEY, CDR2 SVGAGI. Trimming shortened V by 0 bases and J by 4 bases, and 13 bases separated the two germline ends. The CDR3 is 16 amino acids. The CDR3: CASSYSWSLGYNEQFF. As DNA, the CDR3 is TGTGCCAGCAGTTACTCGTGGTCGCTCGGGTACAATGAGCAGTTCTTC.

The gene calls are TRBV6-2 or TRBV6-3 and TRBJ1-5; D is uncertain. This CDR3 is built from 16 residues. V was trimmed by 6 bases and J by 0 bases, leaving 15 bases between them. Germline V gene lookup returns CDR1 MNHEY and CDR2 SVGEGT. The CDR3 sequence: CASSLISRGSNQPQHF. CDR3 bases: TGTGCCAGCAGCCTCATTTCGAGAGGTAGCAATCAGCCCCAGCATTTT.

The rearrangement links TRBV7-2 to TRBJ1-2; D is ambiguous. Trimming left V 2 bases short and J 3 bases short, with 7 bases between. The germline V gene has CDR1 SGHTA and CDR2 FQGNSA. The CDR3 is made up of 13 amino acids. The CDR3 DNA reads TGTGCCAGCAGCTTACAACTGTACTATGGCTACACCTTC. It yields the protein CASSLQLYYGYTF.

The chain uses TRBV4-3 and TRBJ1-2; 8 bases align to TRBD1. Germline values: CDR1 LGHNA, CDR2 YSLEER. Trimming removed 0 bases from V and 5 bases from J; junction bases left unmatched: 8. The CDR3 spans 16 residues. The CDR3 region has the DNA TGCGCCAGCAGCCAAGATCCGACAGGGGCGGGGTATGGCTACACCTTC. Translation gives CASSQDPTGAGYGYTF.

J is TRBJ2-1 and V is TRBV11-3, with TRBD2 matching over 13 bases. The J segment lost 9 bases and the V segment lost 5 bases, leaving 1 base of the junction unmatched. This CDR3 contains 13 residues. Germline values: CDR1 SGHNT, CDR2 YENEEA. The CDR3: CASSTSGRGEQFF. CDR3 coding DNA: TGTGCCAGCAGCACTAGCGGGAGGGGTGAGCAGTTCTTC.

V usage is TRBV7-2 and J usage is TRBJ2-3; tentatively, D is TRBD2 (6 bases). CDR1 SGHTA and CDR2 FQGNSA come from the germline V gene. V lost 1 base and J 6 bases, leaving 11 bases between the germline ends. The CDR3 runs 14 residues. This chain's CDR3 is CASSLGGIGDTQYF. As DNA, the CDR3 is TGTGCCAGCAGCTTAGGCGGGATCGGGGATACGCAGTATTTT.

V is TRBV5-1 and J is TRBJ2-7; D remains ambiguous. Looked up from germline, CDR1 is SGHRS and CDR2 is YFSETQ. Trimming took 4 bases from V and 3 from J, leaving 8 bases between them. There are 12 residues in the CDR3. This chain's CDR3 is CASSPINYEQYF. Written as DNA, the CDR3 is TGCGCCAGCAGCCCTATTAACTACGAGCAGTACTTC.

The genes are TRBV5-1 and TRBJ1-2; TRBD1 matches at 7 bases. V was clipped by 4 bases and J by 0 bases; unmatched bases: 15. This CDR3 has 18 residues. Germline assignment: CDR1 SGHRS and CDR2 YFSETQ. CDR3: CASSARQGEGSSNYGYTF. CDR3 nucleotides: TGCGCCAGCAGCGCCCGACAGGGAGAGGGGAGCTCTAACTATGGCTACACCTTC.

The genes are TRBV5-6 and TRBJ2-2; 8 bases are shared with TRBD1. Trimming at V came to 0 bases and at J to 4 bases, leaving 5 bases not matched to a gene. This CDR3 spans 16 amino acids. The germline V gene encodes CDR1 SGHDT and CDR2 YYEEEE. The CDR3 spells CASSLGQGAVTGELFF. Written as DNA, the CDR3 is TGTGCCAGCAGCTTGGGCCAGGGGGCGGTCACCGGGGAGCTGTTTTTT. The full variable domain, in which reference TRBV5-6 and TRBJ2-2 provide the parts outside the CDR3, is DAGVTQSPTHLIKTRGQQVTLRCSPKSGHDTVSWYQQALGQGPQFIFQYYEEEERQRGNFPDRFSGHQFPNYSSELNVNALLLGDSALYLCASSLGQGAVTGELFFGEGSRLTVL.

The J gene is TRBJ1-4, the V gene TRBV20-1, with TRBD1 as a possible D gene (5 bases). V was trimmed by 3 bases and J by 8 bases, leaving 19 bases between them. The CDR3 covers 15 residues. Germline-derived CDR1 and CDR2 are DFQATT and SNEGSKA (reference sequence). The CDR3: CSASDRAGVWEKLFF. Written as DNA, the CDR3 is TGCAGTGCTAGTGATCGGGCGGGGGTTTGGGAAAAACTGTTTTTT.

This clone is a singleton in its sample. The chain uses TRBV19 and TRBJ2-7, with D hard to call. CDR1 is LNHDA and CDR2 is SQIVND in the germline V gene (reference sequence). The CDR3 is 14 amino acids. V dropped 5 bases and J dropped 3 bases, with 14 bases sitting between them. In DNA form, the CDR3 reads TGTGCCAGTAGTGAACGCCTCCAGGACTACGAGCAGTACTTC. It translates to CASSERLQDYEQYF.

This clone was counted a single time. This sequence joins TRBV7-9 and TRBJ2-1, with 11 bases identical to TRBD1. Germline values: CDR1 SEHNR, CDR2 FQNEAQ (reference sequence). Trimming removed 4 bases from V and 7 bases from J; junction bases left unmatched: 6. CDR3 size: 15 residues. The CDR3 nucleotides are TGTGCCAGCAGCTACCGGGACAGGGGGAAAAATGAGCAGTTCTTC. This codes for CASSYRDRGKNEQFF.

The chain uses TRBV29-1 and TRBJ2-1, with 10 bases aligning to TRBD1. Trimming cost V 5 bases and J 5 bases; bases outside gene matches: 3. This CDR3 is built from 13 residues. CDR1 and CDR2 (germline): SQVTM, ANQGSEA. The CDR3 spells CSVPGQGHNEQFF. In DNA, the CDR3 is TGCAGCGTTCCGGGACAGGGGCACAATGAGCAGTTCTTC.

A single count supports this clone. The rearrangement links TRBV4-3 to TRBJ2-1; D might be TRBD2 (5 bases). The CDR3 totals 16 residues. Germline CDR1 reads LGHNA; CDR2 reads YSLEER. Trimming shortened V by 0 bases and J by 8 bases, and 17 bases separated the two germline ends. As DNA, the CDR3 is TGCGCCAGCAGCCAAGAGGCGGGCCTCCCGGGCGATGAGCAGTTCTTC. Translating gives CASSQEAGLPGDEQFF.

This chain connects TRBV2 to TRBJ2-5; tentative D call: TRBD1 (6 bases). V lost 7 bases and J 7 bases, leaving 13 bases between the germline ends. Germline V gene lookup returns CDR1 SNHLY and CDR2 FYNNEI. CDR3 size: 12 residues. The CDR3 region is CASTTAGATQYF. The CDR3 nucleotides are TGTGCCAGCACCACCGCAGGGGCGACCCAGTACTTC.

V and J are TRBV18 and TRBJ1-1; the D is unclear. The V gene's germline CDR1 is KGHSH and CDR2 LQKENI. The CDR3 length is 15 residues. V gave up 6 bases and J gave up 1 base, with 15 bases separating them. The CDR3 DNA reads TGTGCCAGCTCTACACGAAAACTAGAGAACACTGAAGCTTTCTTT. Translated: CASSTRKLENTEAFF.

The chain uses TRBV24-1 and TRBJ1-5, with 7 positions matching TRBD1. The CDR3 covers 14 residues. Germline CDR1 is KGHDR and CDR2 is SFDVKD. Germline trimming cut 4 bases from V and 5 bases from J; bases unmatched to any gene: 4. This chain's CDR3 is CATSERDSHQPQHF. For the CDR3, the DNA is TGTGCCACCAGTGAACGGGACAGCCATCAGCCCCAGCATTTT.

The V and J genes are TRBV3-1 (or the pseudogene TRBV3-2) and TRBJ1-2, with 7 nucleotides matching TRBD1. The CDR3 loop spans 16 amino acids. J gave up 4 bases and V 4 bases, and 12 bases lay outside the gene matches. Looked up from germline, CDR1 is LGHDT and CDR2 is YNNKEL (reference sequence). This CDR3 is CASSLTGGQEVYGYTF. CDR3 bases: TGTGCCAGCAGCCTGACGGGTGGACAGGAGGTCTATGGCTACACCTTC.

V is TRBV9 and J is TRBJ2-2; D perhaps matches TRBD1 (6 bases). The CDR3 loop spans 15 amino acids. Trimming cost V 3 bases and J 3 bases, with 12 bases left between them. The germline V gene encodes CDR1 SGDLS and CDR2 YYNGEE. CDR3 protein: CASSARGADTGELFF. CDR3 sequence (DNA): TGTGCCAGCAGCGCCAGGGGCGCGGACACCGGGGAGCTGTTTTTT.

The chain uses TRBV19 and TRBJ1-5; TRBD1 matches at 8 bases. The CDR3 is 13 residues long. Trimming removed 5 bases from V and 6 bases from J; junction bases left unmatched: 3. CDR1 and CDR2 (germline): LNHDA, SQIVND (reference sequence). The CDR3 spells CASSVDRVQPQHF. The CDR3 DNA reads TGTGCCAGTAGTGTGGACAGGGTTCAGCCCCAGCATTTT.

V gene TRBV30 combines with J gene TRBJ1-1, with 7 nucleotides matching TRBD1. This CDR3 comprises 13 residues. V lost 5 bases, J lost 4 bases, and 7 bases stayed unmatched. Germline V gene data show CDR1 as GTSNPN and CDR2 as SVGIG (reference sequence). The CDR3 coding sequence is TGTGCCTGGCTTCGACAGGGACTCACTGAAGCTTTCTTT. Protein sequence: CAWLRQGLTEAFF. The full variable domain, with the rest looked up from reference TRBV30 and TRBJ1-1, is SQTIHQWPATLVQPVGSPLSLECTVEGTSNPNLYWYRQAAGRGLQLLFYSVGIGQISSEVPQNLSASRPQDRQFILSSKKLLLSDSGFYLCAWLRQGLTEAFFGQGTRLTVV.

This clone appeared a single time. This chain links TRBV5-1 with TRBJ2-7; 14 bases agree with TRBD2. Germline CDR1 is SGHRS and CDR2 is YFSETQ. V trimming: 4 bases; J trimming: 3 bases; junction bases outside the gene matches: 9. The CDR3 runs 17 residues. CDR3 region: CASSPTGLAGAGYEQYF. In nucleotides, the CDR3 is TGCGCCAGCAGCCCCACGGGACTAGCGGGAGCCGGCTACGAGCAGTACTTC.